The 8 T cell receptor beta chains in this list originate from one sample, sequenced in a study of CD8 T cells in ankylosing spondylitis. Their target antigens are unknown. Study-level results: A TCR beta motif made of eight highly homologous variants seemed typical of ankylosing spondylitis blood.

A single record per CDR3 protein comes from TCRdb applying MiXCR to the 5' RACE reads. The profile shows a few hundred thousand distinct CDR3 sequences, 8% of them singletons. The sample was blood, either unsorted or a sorted T cell fraction (not recorded which). All receptors derive from a male donor with ankylosing spondylitis.

The genes are TRBV12-3 or TRBV12-4 and TRBJ2-3; 10 positions agree with TRBD1. V dropped 3 bases and J dropped 4; count of bases not matched to a gene: 1. The CDR3 totals 14 residues. Written as DNA, the CDR3 is TGTGCCAGCAGTTTGGACAGGGGGGCAGATACGCAGTATTTT. It is translated as CASSLDRGADTQYF.

This chain uses TRBV25-1 with TRBJ1-1, with D tentatively TRBD1 (5 bases). This CDR3 has 13 residues. The germline CDR1 and CDR2 sequences are MGHDK and SYGVNS. Trimming cost V 3 bases and J 4 bases, with 9 bases left between them. The CDR3 reads CASSEGLRTEAFF. The CDR3 region has the DNA TGTGCCAGCAGTGAGGGACTGCGCACTGAAGCTTTCTTT.

For this clonotype: One end of the junction fails to match germline, which may point to a read error. V and J are TRBV7-7 and TRBJ2-1; 13 nucleotides line up with TRBD2. The CDR3 totals 17 residues. CDR1 and CDR2 from the germline V gene are SSHAT and FNYEAQ (reference sequence). CDR3 sequence (DNA): TGTGCTAGCAGCATAATCCAAACTAGCGGGAGGGCCACTGAGCAGTTCTTC. Protein sequence: CASSIIQTSGRATEQFF.

V gene TRBV7-9 combines with J gene TRBJ2-7; D may be TRBD1 or TRBD2 (5 bases each). The ends were cut back, 4 bases at V and 2 bases at J, with 18 bases in the middle. This CDR3 spans 16 amino acids. Germline V CDR1 and CDR2: SEHNR, FQNEAQ (reference sequence). CDR3: CASSSIYRDPPYEQYF. The CDR3 DNA sequence: TGTGCCAGCAGCTCAATCTATCGGGACCCACCCTACGAGCAGTACTTC.

This clonotype was counted many times. The V call is TRBV28, the J call TRBJ2-7; 8 bases are shared with TRBD1. V lost 3 bases and J lost 7; bases outside the gene matches: 8. In germline, CDR1 is MDHEN, CDR2 SYDVKM. There are 14 residues in the CDR3. In DNA form, the CDR3 reads TGTGCCAGCAGTTTTGTTCAGGGGGCGGGTGAGCAGTACTTC. Translated: CASSFVQGAGEQYF.

The table lists this clonotype with a few counts. In nucleotides, the CDR3 is TGTGCCAGCAGCTCCCAGGCAGGCACTGAAGCTTTCTTT. It yields the protein CASSSQAGTEAFF. The V gene is TRBV7-3, the J gene TRBJ1-1, with D hard to call. Germline V gives CDR1 SGHTA, CDR2 FQGTGA. The CDR3 loop spans 13 amino acids. The V gene lost 4 bases and the J gene lost 4 bases, with 10 bases spanning the gap.

Points on this clonotype: A much bigger clone sits one base away, suggesting this may be a read error. The chain carries TRBV21-1 and TRBJ2-1; TRBD2, the table's D call, was not compared with the DNA. TRBV21-1 is a known pseudogene. This CDR3 has 13 amino acids. The CDR3 sequence is CASGGAGPNGQFF. The CDR3 region has the DNA TGTGCCAGCGGTGGAGCGGGGCCCAATGGGCAGTTCTTC.

This clonotype was observed a handful of times. The chain joins TRBV7-2 to TRBJ2-7; the D gene could be TRBD1 or TRBD2 (5 bases each). Germline values: CDR1 SGHTA, CDR2 FQGNSA. Trimming took 5 bases from V and 5 from J, leaving 16 bases between them. This CDR3 has 14 amino acids. CDR3 loop: CASSVTGGTHEQYF. The CDR3, as DNA: TGTGCCAGCAGCGTAACTGGGGGTACCCACGAGCAGTACTTC.